Listed below are T cell receptor beta chains from one sample, sequenced in a study of blood T cells in healthy people across ages. TCRdb ran MiXCR on the 5' RACE reads and lists one entry per CDR3 protein. The table has around 1,600,000 distinct CDR3 sequences, about 42% seen once. Sequencing used blood. The receptors stem from a woman aged 18 to 35 in good health. Both conserved end residues are part of each CDR3. Fields, in order: D gene, clone size, V gene, J gene, CDR3 protein, CDR3 DNA. The D gene is left open where the match is weak. The size entry is marked missing in some rows and otherwise reads once, few, many or a size class.

>TRBD2|.|TRBV2|TRBJ2-7
CASSEAGIEQYF
TGTGCCAGCAGCGAAGCGGGGATCGAGCAGTACTTC
>.|.|TRBV5-1|TRBJ2-7
CASSLDNLSLYEQYF
TGCGCCAGCAGCTTGGACAACCTTAGTTTGTACGAGCAGTACTTC
>TRBD1|.|TRBV4-2|TRBJ2-1
CASSHGDRDNTYEQFF
TGTGCCAGCAGCCACGGGGACAGGGACAATACCTACGAGCAGTTCTTC
>.|.|TRBV12-3/TRBV12-4|TRBJ2-5
CASSFFSGPISYNEQYF
TGTGCCAGCAGTTTTTTTTCCGGACCGATCTCCTACAATGAGCAGTACTTC
>.|.|TRBV29-1|TRBJ2-1
CSVDRSSNEQFF
TGCAGCGTTGACCGGTCCTCCAATGAGCAGTTCTTC
>.|.|TRBV28|TRBJ2-1
CASSSRRGLRDEQFF
TGTGCCAGCAGTTCCCGCCGGGGGCTAAGAGATGAGCAGTTCTTC
>TRBD2|.|TRBV10-3|TRBJ2-1
CAISSVAGDLNEQFF
TGTGCCATCAGTTCCGTAGCGGGAGACTTGAATGAGCAGTTCTTC
>TRBD1|few|TRBV12-3/TRBV12-4|TRBJ2-5
CASSLAYGQGFGETQYF
TGTGCCAGCAGTTTAGCGTACGGACAGGGTTTCGGGGAGACCCAGTACTTC
>.|.|TRBV7-9|TRBJ1-1
CASSLAGITEAFF
TGTGCCAGCAGCTTAGCAGGAATCACTGAAGCTTTCTTT
>.|.|TRBV7-2|TRBJ1-4
CASSPPGVNEKLFF
TGTGCCAGCAGCCCTCCAGGAGTCAATGAAAAACTGTTTTTT
>.|.|TRBV20-1|TRBJ2-1
CSARGAGLGCEQFF
TGCAGTGCTAGAGGTGCAGGGCTTGGGTGTGAGCAGTTCTTC
>TRBD1|few|TRBV6-2/TRBV6-3|TRBJ1-5
CASRTHRGRISNQPQHF
TGTGCCAGCAGAACGCACAGGGGGCGGATTAGCAATCAGCCCCAGCATTTT
>.|once|TRBV6-1|TRBJ1-2
CASSESTHCGYGYTF
TGTGCCAGCAGTGAAAGTACGCACTGTGGCTATGGCTACACCTTC
>.|few|TRBV7-2|TRBJ2-5
CASSVPNFVGERPQETQYF
TGTGCCAGCAGCGTACCTAACTTCGTGGGGGAGAGGCCTCAAGAGACCCAGTACTTC
>.|.|TRBV4-1|TRBJ1-2
CASSLSLSGIRDYGYTF
TGCGCCAGCAGCCTATCTCTATCAGGGATTAGGGACTATGGCTACACCTTC
>.|.|TRBV6-5|TRBJ2-6
CASSYGQLGANVLTF
TGTGCCAGCAGTTACGGGCAGCTAGGGGCCAACGTCCTGACTTTC
>.|.|TRBV7-9|TRBJ2-5
CASSSQRGRDTQYF
TGTGCCAGCAGCTCCCAACGGGGAAGAGATACCCAGTACTTC
>.|few|TRBV20-1|TRBJ2-1
CSAPGLGDINEQFF
TGCAGTGCCCCAGGGTTGGGGGACATAAATGAGCAGTTCTTC
>TRBD2|many|TRBV28|TRBJ2-5
CASSSLHLAGGRPQETQYF
TGTGCCAGCAGTTCCCTACACCTAGCGGGGGGGCGACCCCAAGAGACCCAGTACTTC
>.|.|TRBV25-1|TRBJ2-3
CASSEMKGTDTDTQYF
TGTGCCAGCAGTGAAATGAAAGGGACCGACACAGATACGCAGTATTTT
>.|few|TRBV27|TRBJ1-2
CASSWQGIGYGYTF
TGTGCCAGCAGTTGGCAGGGAATCGGCTATGGCTACACCTTC
>TRBD1|few|TRBV4-3|TRBJ2-7
CASSQDRIVWDRGSEQYF
TGCGCCAGCAGCCAAGATAGGATTGTATGGGACAGGGGCAGCGAGCAGTACTTC
>.|.|TRBV20-1|TRBJ1-2
CSARERSNFDGYTF
TGCAGTGCTAGAGAACGGAGCAATTTCGATGGCTACACCTTC
>.|.|TRBV4-2|TRBJ2-1
CASSQDEGLSSYNEQFF
TGTGCCAGCAGCCAAGATGAGGGGCTCAGCTCCTACAATGAGCAGTTCTTC
>.|.|TRBV6-5|TRBJ2-7
CATGTPYNEQYF
TGTGCCACCGGGACTCCTTACAATGAGCAGTACTTC
>TRBD1|few|TRBV6-5|TRBJ1-2
CASSPTGEKDGYTF
TGTGCCAGCAGTCCGACAGGGGAAAAGGATGGCTACACCTTC
>TRBD1|.|TRBV9|TRBJ1-4
CASSPRDRVYEKLFF
TGTGCCAGCAGCCCCAGGGACAGGGTTTATGAAAAACTGTTTTTT
>TRBD2|few|TRBV10-2|TRBJ2-1
CASSGLAPYNEQFF
TGCGCCAGCAGTGGACTAGCCCCCTACAATGAGCAGTTCTTC
>.|.|TRBV2|TRBJ2-5
CASTTGTPETQYF
TGTGCCAGCACTACCGGGACCCCCGAGACCCAGTACTTC
>.|few|TRBV20-1|TRBJ2-1
CSARRLDSYNEQFF
TGCAGTGCAAGGAGGTTGGACTCCTACAATGAGCAGTTCTTC
>.|many|TRBV29-1|TRBJ2-3
CSVVGRATDTQYF
TGCAGCGTCGTCGGGAGAGCCACAGATACGCAGTATTTT
>.|.|TRBV4-1|TRBJ1-2
CASSHILKGGDGYTF
TGCGCCAGCAGTCACATCTTGAAGGGGGGCGATGGCTACACCTTC
>TRBD2|.|TRBV4-1|TRBJ2-5
CASRSGEARDEQYF
TGCGCCAGCAGAAGCGGGGAAGCGAGGGATGAGCAGTACTTC
>.|.|TRBV5-1|TRBJ1-1
CASSLSDRHTEAFF
TGCGCCAGCTCCCTCTCCGACAGACACACTGAAGCTTTCTTT
>TRBD2|few|TRBV18|TRBJ2-3
CASSSRGLAGGHDYTQYF
TGTGCCAGCTCAAGCCGAGGACTAGCGGGAGGGCATGATTATACGCAGTATTTT
>.|few|TRBV2|TRBJ1-1
CASSEALPEAFF
TGTGCCAGCAGTGAAGCTCTCCCTGAAGCTTTCTTT
>.|.|TRBV7-8|TRBJ2-7
CASSLGAQGSYEQYF
TGTGCCAGCAGCTTAGGGGCCCAGGGCTCCTACGAGCAGTACTTC
>TRBD2|.|TRBV6-5|TRBJ2-7
CASGRPGLDPYEQYF
TGTGCCAGCGGACGACCGGGACTAGACCCCTACGAGCAGTACTTC
>.|.|TRBV11-1|TRBJ2-1
CASSLWRTDNEQFF
TGTGCCAGCAGCTTATGGCGGACAGACAATGAGCAGTTCTTC
>TRBD1|once|TRBV3-1|TRBJ2-5
CASSKGTVEETQYF
TGTGCCAGCAGCAAAGGGACAGTGGAAGAGACCCAGTACTTC
>.|.|TRBV20-1|TRBJ1-2
CSPKRGSGYTF
TGCAGCCCAAAGAGGGGTAGCGGCTACACCTTC
>.|few|TRBV10-3|TRBJ1-1
CAIRVTATYEAFF
TGTGCCATCAGGGTAACGGCTACCTATGAAGCTTTCTTT
>TRBD1|.|TRBV12-3/TRBV12-4|TRBJ2-3
CASRQDRGSADTQYF
TGTGCCAGCAGGCAGGACAGGGGGAGTGCAGATACGCAGTATTTT
>TRBD2|.|TRBV7-9|TRBJ2-1
CTSSTSGIVEQFF
TGTACCAGCAGCACTAGCGGGATTGTTGAGCAGTTCTTC
>.|.|TRBV6-6|TRBJ1-4
CASRPMVGTEEKLFF
TGTGCCAGCAGGCCTATGGTGGGGACGGAGGAAAAACTGTTTTTT
>TRBD1|.|TRBV6-2/TRBV6-3|TRBJ1-2
CASSYGGTGSGYTF
TGTGCCAGCAGTTACGGCGGGACAGGGAGTGGCTACACCTTC
>TRBD1|few|TRBV27|TRBJ2-3
CASSLSRGIDTQYF
TGTGCCAGCAGTTTATCCAGGGGGATAGATACGCAGTATTTT
>TRBD2|few|TRBV9|TRBJ2-3
CASSLTGLAGTSDTQYF
TGTGCCAGCAGCCTTACTGGCCTAGCGGGAACGTCCGATACGCAGTATTTT
>.|.|TRBV25-1|TRBJ2-1
CASSDLGGGSYNEQFF
TGTGCCAGCAGTGATCTTGGAGGGGGCTCCTACAATGAGCAGTTCTTC
>.|.|TRBV7-2|TRBJ2-4
CASSLALAGEAKNIQYF
TGTGCCAGCAGCTTAGCGCTGGCAGGGGAAGCCAAAAACATTCAGTACTTC
>TRBD2|.|TRBV28|TRBJ2-7
CTSKVSGSSYEQYF
TGTACCAGCAAGGTGAGCGGGAGCTCCTACGAGCAGTACTTC
>.|few|TRBV10-2|TRBJ1-2
CASSENTLIYGYTF
TGCGCCAGCAGTGAGAACACCCTTATCTATGGCTACACCTTC
>TRBD1|few|TRBV30|TRBJ1-4
CAFADRGREKLFF
TGTGCCTTCGCTGACAGGGGGCGTGAAAAACTGTTTTTT
>TRBD2|many|TRBV2|TRBJ2-1
CASTGLAGGSYNEQFF
TGTGCCAGCACCGGACTAGCGGGAGGCTCCTACAATGAGCAGTTCTTC
>.|.|TRBV20-1|TRBJ1-4
CSAFIATNEKLFF
TGCAGTGCGTTCATTGCAACTAATGAAAAACTGTTTTTT
>.|.|TRBV10-3|TRBJ1-2
CAISETDGGGYTF
TGTGCCATCAGTGAGACCGACGGGGGAGGCTACACCTTC
>.|.|TRBV7-9|TRBJ2-3
CASSVGLMSTDTQYF
TGTGCCAGCAGCGTGGGACTCATGAGCACAGATACGCAGTATTTT